The 3 T cell receptor beta chains below all came from one sample that was sequenced in a study of OX40 agonist ivuxolimab in advanced cancers. Libraries came from the immunoSEQ multiplex PCR assay. TCRdb provides this immuneACCESS table in a form limited to in-frame rearrangements. Some clones are lacking; in checked studies, under half of them reflect an unresolved V gene, and why the rest are absent is not known. The sample records under 85,000 clones, approximately 79% of which are singletons. About 2.4% of the sample is held by the ten biggest clonotypes. The source was CD4+ or CD8+ T cells sorted from blood, collected in a trial of the OX40 agonist ivuxolimab. These receptors were taken from an adult with an advanced solid tumor such as melanoma, head and neck, liver or kidney cancer.

This clone was seen a few times. The chain combines TRBV6-5 with TRBJ1-5; D is uncertain. The CDR3 extends over 14 amino acids. The V gene lost 0 bases and the J gene lost 6 bases, with 9 bases spanning the gap. The germline gives CDR1 MNHEY, CDR2 SVGAGI. The CDR3 DNA follows: TGTGCCAGCAGTTACTCGAAGGGAGGTCAGCCCCAGCATTTT. Translated, it gives CASSYSKGGQPQHF.

On this clone itself: Other DNA sequences in the same sample also yield this CDR3. This rearrangement joins TRBV4-3 to TRBJ1-5; a possible D gene is TRBD1 (6 bases). Germline loops: CDR1 LGHNA, CDR2 YSLEER. This CDR3 comprises 14 residues. Trimming left V 0 bases short and J 7 bases short, with 10 bases between. The CDR3 region has the DNA TGCGCCAGCAGCCAAGACAGGGGATACCAGCCCCAGCATTTT. Its translation is CASSQDRGYQPQHF.

This sequence joins TRBV19 and TRBJ1-2; 10 bases map to TRBD1. V lost 3 bases to trimming and J lost 7 bases; unmatched junction nucleotides: 8. Germline V CDR1 and CDR2: LNHDA, SQIVND (reference sequence). CDR3 length equals 15 residues. The CDR3 spells CASSIDDRGPSGYTF. In DNA form, the CDR3 reads TGTGCCAGTAGTATCGACGACAGGGGGCCTAGTGGCTACACCTTC.